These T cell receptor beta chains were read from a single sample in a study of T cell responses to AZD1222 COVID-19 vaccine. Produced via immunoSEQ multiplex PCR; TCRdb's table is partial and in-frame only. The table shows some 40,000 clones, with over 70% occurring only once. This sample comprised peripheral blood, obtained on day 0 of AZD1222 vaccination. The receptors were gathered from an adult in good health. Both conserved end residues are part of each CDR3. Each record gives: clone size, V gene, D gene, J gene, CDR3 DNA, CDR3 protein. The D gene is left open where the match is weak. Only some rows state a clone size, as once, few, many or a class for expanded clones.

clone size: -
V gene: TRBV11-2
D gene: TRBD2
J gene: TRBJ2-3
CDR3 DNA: TGTGCCAGCAGCTTAGTTAGCGGGGGGGCTACAGATACGCAGTATTTT
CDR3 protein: CASSLVSGGATDTQYF

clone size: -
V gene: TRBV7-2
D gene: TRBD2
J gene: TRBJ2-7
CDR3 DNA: TGTGCCAGCAGCTCATCCGGGACTAGCGGGAGCGAGCAGTACTTC
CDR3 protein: CASSSSGTSGSEQYF

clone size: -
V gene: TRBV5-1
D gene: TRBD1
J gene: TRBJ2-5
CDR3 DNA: TGCGCCAGCCGCCGGGACAGGGAAGAGACCCAGTACTTC
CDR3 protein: CASRRDREETQYF

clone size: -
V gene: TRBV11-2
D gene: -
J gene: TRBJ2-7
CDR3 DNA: TGTGCCAGCAGCTACGCGGATCCTGGCTACGAGCAGTACTTC
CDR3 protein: CASSYADPGYEQYF

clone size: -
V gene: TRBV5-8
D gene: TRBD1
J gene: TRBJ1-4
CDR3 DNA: TGTGCCAGCAGCCAACTAGGACAGGGGGTAAAACTGTTTTTT
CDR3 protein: CASSQLGQGVKLFF

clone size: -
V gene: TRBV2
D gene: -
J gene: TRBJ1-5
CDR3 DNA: TGTGCCAGCAGTGAAGGGGGAAACGCCTTGGGACAGCCCCAGCATTTT
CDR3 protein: CASSEGGNALGQPQHF

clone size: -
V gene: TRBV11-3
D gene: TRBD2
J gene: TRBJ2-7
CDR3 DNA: TGTGCCAGCAGCTTGTACGGGGAGGGTCTCTACGAGCAGTACTTC
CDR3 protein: CASSLYGEGLYEQYF

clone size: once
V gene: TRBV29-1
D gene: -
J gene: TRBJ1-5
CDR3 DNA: TGCAGCGTTGTTCAGGGCCAGCATTTT
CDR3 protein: CSVVQGQHF

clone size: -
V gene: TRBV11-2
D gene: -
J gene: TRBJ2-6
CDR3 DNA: TGTGCCAGCAGCTTAGCCCAGGCCTCTGGGGCCAACGTCCTGACTTTC
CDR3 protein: CASSLAQASGANVLTF

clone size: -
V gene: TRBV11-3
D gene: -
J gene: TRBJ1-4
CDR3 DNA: TGTGCCAGCACTCCCGAGGGGGATACTAATGAAAAACTGTTTTTT
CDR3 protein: CASTPEGDTNEKLFF

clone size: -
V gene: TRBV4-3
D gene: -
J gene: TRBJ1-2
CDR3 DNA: TGCGCCAGCAGCCAAGATCGTAGGGAGGATGGCTACACCTTC
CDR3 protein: CASSQDRREDGYTF

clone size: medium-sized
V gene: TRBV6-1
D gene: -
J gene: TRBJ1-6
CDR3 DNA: TGTGCCAGCAGTGAAATCGATGAGAATTCACCCCTCCACTTT
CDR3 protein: CASSEIDENSPLHF

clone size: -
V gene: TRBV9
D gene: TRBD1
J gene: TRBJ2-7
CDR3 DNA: TGTGCCAGCAGCGTAGCTGAGGGGGCAAGGTCGTACGAGCAGTACTTC
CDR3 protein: CASSVAEGARSYEQYF

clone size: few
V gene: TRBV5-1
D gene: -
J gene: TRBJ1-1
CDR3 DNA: TGCGCCAGCAGCTTGGGGCTGAGGAACACTGAAGCTTTCTTT
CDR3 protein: CASSLGLRNTEAFF

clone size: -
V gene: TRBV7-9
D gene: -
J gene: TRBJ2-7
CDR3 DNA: TGTGCCAGCAGCCCGCAGGTGACGGGGGAGCAGTACTTC
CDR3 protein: CASSPQVTGEQYF

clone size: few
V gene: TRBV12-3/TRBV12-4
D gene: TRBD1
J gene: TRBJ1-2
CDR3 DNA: TGTGCCAGCTTACAGGGGGCGAACTATGGCTACACCTTC
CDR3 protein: CASLQGANYGYTF

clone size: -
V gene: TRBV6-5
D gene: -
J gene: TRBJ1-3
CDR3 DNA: TGTGCCAGCAGCCTCGGGGGGACTGGAAACACCATATATTTT
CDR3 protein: CASSLGGTGNTIYF

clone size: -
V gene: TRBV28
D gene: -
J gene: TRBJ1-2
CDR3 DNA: TGTGCCAGCAGTTTAGGGGGCTATGGCTACACCTTC
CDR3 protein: CASSLGGYGYTF

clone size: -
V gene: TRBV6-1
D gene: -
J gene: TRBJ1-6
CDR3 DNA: TGTGCCAGCAGTGAGGACCGCTTGTCACCCCTCCACTTT
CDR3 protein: CASSEDRLSPLHF

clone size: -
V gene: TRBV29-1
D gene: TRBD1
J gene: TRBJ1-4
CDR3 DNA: TGCAGCGTTACCGGGACAGGGGGCCCCGCTGGGGAAAAACTGTTTTTT
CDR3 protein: CSVTGTGGPAGEKLFF

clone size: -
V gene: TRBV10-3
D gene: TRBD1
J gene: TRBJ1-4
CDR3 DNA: TGTGCCATAGGACAGGGGGATGAAAAACTGTTTTTT
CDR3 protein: CAIGQGDEKLFF

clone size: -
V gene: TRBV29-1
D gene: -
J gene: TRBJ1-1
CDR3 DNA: TGCAGCGTAGATGGGGGTGGCACTGAAGCTTTCTTT
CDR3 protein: CSVDGGGTEAFF

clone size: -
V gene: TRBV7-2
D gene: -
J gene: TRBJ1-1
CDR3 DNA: TGTGCCAGCAGCCCCAGACTGGCCACTGAAGCTTTCTTT
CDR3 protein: CASSPRLATEAFF

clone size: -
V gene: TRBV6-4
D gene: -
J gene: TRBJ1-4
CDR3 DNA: TGTGCCAGCAGGCCCACAGACGCAACTAATGAAAAACTGTTTTTT
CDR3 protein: CASRPTDATNEKLFF

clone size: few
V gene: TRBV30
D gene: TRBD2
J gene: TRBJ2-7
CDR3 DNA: TGTGCCTGGAAGGGGACGGAGGGAGGGGAGCAGTACTTC
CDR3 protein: CAWKGTEGGEQYF

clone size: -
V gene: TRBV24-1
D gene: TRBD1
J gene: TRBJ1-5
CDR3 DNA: TGTGCCACCAGTGTCCGAGGACAGGGACCTCAGCCCCAGCATTTT
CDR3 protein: CATSVRGQGPQPQHF

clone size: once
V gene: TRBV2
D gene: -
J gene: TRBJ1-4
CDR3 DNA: TGTGCCAGCAGTGAAGGGGGCCACTCTGCAACTAATGAAAAACTGTTTTTT
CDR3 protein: CASSEGGHSATNEKLFF

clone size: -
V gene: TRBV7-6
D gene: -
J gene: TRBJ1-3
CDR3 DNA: TGTGCCAGCAGCTTCGCGCAGGGATCAGGAAACACCATATATTTT
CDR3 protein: CASSFAQGSGNTIYF

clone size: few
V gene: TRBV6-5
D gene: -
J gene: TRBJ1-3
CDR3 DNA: TGTGCCAGCAGTTACTCGTCCAGTATTGGAAACACCATATATTTT
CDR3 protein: CASSYSSSIGNTIYF